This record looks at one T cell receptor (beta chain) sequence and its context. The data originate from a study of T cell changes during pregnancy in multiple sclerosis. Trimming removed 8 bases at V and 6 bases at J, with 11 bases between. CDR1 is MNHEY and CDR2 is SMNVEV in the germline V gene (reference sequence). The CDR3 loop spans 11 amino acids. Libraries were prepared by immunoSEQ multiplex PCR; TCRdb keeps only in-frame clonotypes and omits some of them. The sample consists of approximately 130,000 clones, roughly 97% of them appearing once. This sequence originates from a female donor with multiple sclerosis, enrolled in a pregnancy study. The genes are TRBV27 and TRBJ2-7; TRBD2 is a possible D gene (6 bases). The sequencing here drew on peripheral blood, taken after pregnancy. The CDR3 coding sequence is TGTGCCAGCCGGGCGGGGATCGAGCAGTACTTC. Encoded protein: CASRAGIEQYF.